One sample yielded the 27 T cell receptor beta chains listed below, sequenced in a study of T cell repertoires in cytomegalovirus infection. MiXCR, run by TCRdb on the reads, gives a single entry per CDR3 protein. Found here are 160,000 or so distinct CDR3 sequences, roughly 15% of them singletons; the top ten hold around 20%. The sequencing input was CD8+ T cells from PBMCs. The receptors were sampled from a human donor in good health (CMV status not recorded). Some clones in this sample may be carry-over from other donors' samples.

This clonotype has just a few counts. V usage is TRBV7-8 and J usage is TRBJ1-1; 7 bases are a match to TRBD1. V lost 1 base to trimming and J lost 3 bases; unmatched junction nucleotides: 8. The CDR3 has 16 amino acids. Germline lookup yields CDR1 SGHVS and CDR2 FQNEAQ. DNA of the CDR3: TGTGCCAGCAGCTTAGTCTTGACTGGGACAGACACTGAAGCTTTCTTT. This gives the protein CASSLVLTGTDTEAFF. The full variable domain, its missing parts supplied by reference TRBV7-8 and TRBJ1-1, is GAGVSQSPRYKVAKRGQDVALRCDPISGHVSLFWYQQALGQGPEFLTYFQNEAQLDKSGLPSDRFFAERPEGSVSTLKIQRTQQEDSAVYLCASSLVLTGTDTEAFFGQGTRLTVV.

This clonotype is a singleton in its sample. Mismatch with germline at one junction end may stem from a read error. The V and J genes are TRBV7-2 and TRBJ2-5; 11 bases line up with TRBD2. The CDR3 is 16 amino acids. The germline CDR1 and CDR2 sequences are SGHTA and FQGNSA. In DNA, the CDR3 is TGTGCCAGCAGCTTAAAACTAGCGGGGGCCCAAGAGACCGAGTACTTC. Its translation: CASSLKLAGAQETEYF.

This chain joins TRBV7-6 and TRBJ1-1; unclear D gene. The CDR3 spans 13 residues. Germline V gives CDR1 SGHVS, CDR2 FNYEAQ. V gave up 1 base and J gave up 3 bases, with 6 bases separating them. CDR3 protein: CASSLETDTEAFF. The CDR3 nucleotides read TGTGCCAGCAGCTTAGAGACGGACACTGAAGCTTTCTTT.

This clonotype was observed at least ten times. The chain employs TRBV7-2 and TRBJ1-1; D is unclear. Trimming cost V 1 base and J 3 bases, with 6 bases left between them. Germline CDR1 SGHTA, CDR2 FQGNSA. The CDR3 runs 13 residues. The CDR3 here is CASSLVSDTEAFF. For the CDR3, the DNA is TGTGCCAGCAGCTTAGTGTCGGACACTGAAGCTTTCTTT.

The chain carries TRBV11-2 and TRBJ2-1; TRBD2 matches at 14 bases. The CDR3 is 14 amino acids. J lost 9 bases, V lost 5 bases, and 3 bases had no gene match. CDR1 SGHAT and CDR2 FQNNGV come from the germline V gene. CDR3 sequence reads: CASSQGLAGGEQFF. CDR3 coding DNA: TGTGCCAGCAGCCAAGGACTAGCGGGAGGTGAGCAGTTCTTC.

V gene TRBV12-3 or TRBV12-4 combines with J gene TRBJ2-5; TRBD2 agrees at 12 bases. The CDR3 has 16 residues. With V trimmed by 5 bases and J by 4 bases, 8 bases remained unmatched. The CDR3 loop is CASSPPSGGVSETQYF. In DNA, the CDR3 is TGTGCCAGCAGTCCGCCTAGCGGGGGGGTGTCAGAGACCCAGTACTTC.

The CDR3 nucleotides read TGTGCCAGCAGCTTTGGGACTAGCGACTACAATGAGCAGTTCTTC. It translates to CASSFGTSDYNEQFF. The chain carries TRBV11-3 and TRBJ2-1, with 10 bases identical to TRBD2. V was pared by 3 bases and J by 3 bases, with 2 bases of the junction left unmatched. This CDR3 is 15 amino acids long. Per the germline V gene, CDR1 is SGHNT and CDR2 is YENEEA.

This clonotype was seen many times. The rearrangement links TRBV28 to TRBJ1-1; no definite D call. This CDR3 comprises 16 residues. V was shortened by 4 bases and J by 5 bases, with 20 bases between the two germline ends. Looked up from germline, CDR1 is MDHEN and CDR2 is SYDVKM. For the CDR3, the DNA is TGTGCCAGCAGTTCGCCTCGGGCCTCGTGGGAGACTGAAGCTTTCTTT. Translated: CASSSPRASWETEAFF. The full variable domain, completed using reference TRBV28 and TRBJ1-1, is DVKVTQSSRYLVKRTGEKVFLECVQDMDHENMFWYRQDPGLGLRLIYFSYDVKMKEKGDIPEGYSVSREKKERFSLILESASTNQTSMYLCASSSPRASWETEAFFGQGTRLTVV.

This clonotype was detected many times. The chain couples TRBV7-2 to TRBJ2-7; TRBD2 is a possible D gene (5 bases). CDR1 and CDR2 from the germline V gene are SGHTA and FQGNSA. Trimming took off 6 bases at V and 4 bases at J, with 22 bases between the two ends. This CDR3 comprises 16 residues. CDR3 amino acids: CASSFGDNPNLYEQYF. DNA of the CDR3: TGTGCCAGCAGTTTCGGGGATAACCCAAATCTATACGAGCAGTACTTC.

The chain links TRBV9 to TRBJ2-3; TRBD2 agrees at 14 bases. The J segment lost 0 bases and the V segment lost 3 bases, leaving 6 bases of the junction unmatched. CDR1 and CDR2 (germline): SGDLS, YYNGEE. The CDR3 extends over 18 amino acids. The CDR3, as DNA: TGTGCCAGCAGCGGAGGGACTAGCGGGAGTTCTAGCACAGATACGCAGTATTTT. Amino acids: CASSGGTSGSSSTDTQYF.

The rearrangement joins TRBV29-1 to TRBJ2-1, with 12 bases aligning to TRBD1. V was clipped by 6 bases and J by 8 bases; unmatched bases: 8. The germline V gene encodes CDR1 SQVTM and CDR2 ANQGSEA. The CDR3 contains 14 residues. The CDR3 spells CSVTGTGGFYEQFF. The CDR3 DNA sequence: TGCAGCGTGACCGGGACAGGGGGCTTCTATGAGCAGTTCTTC.

This chain joins TRBV27 and TRBJ1-3, with TRBD1 as a possible D gene (5 bases). The V gene lost 0 bases and the J gene lost 0 bases, with 6 bases spanning the gap. Germline CDR1 is MNHEY and CDR2 is SMNVEV (reference sequence). This CDR3 spans 15 amino acids. The CDR3 loop reads CASSLSRGSGNTIYF. The CDR3, as DNA: TGTGCCAGCAGTTTATCGAGGGGCTCTGGAAACACCATATATTTT.

The chain joins TRBV7-9 to TRBJ2-1; 12 positions agree with TRBD2. Trimming took 1 base from V and 2 from J; bases not matched to a gene: 6. The germline CDR1 and CDR2 sequences are SEHNR and FQNEAQ (reference sequence). The CDR3 sequence is 18 residues long. CDR3 nucleotides: TGTGCCAGCAGCTTAGAGACGGCTAGCGGGAGGGCCTACAATGAGCAGTTCTTC. Translating it yields CASSLETASGRAYNEQFF.

This clonotype was recorded a few times. The rearrangement uses TRBV9 and TRBJ1-3; no clear D. Trimming removed 5 bases from V and 2 bases from J, with 14 bases in between. The CDR3 consists of 15 residues. Germline lookup yields CDR1 SGDLS and CDR2 YYNGEE. DNA for the CDR3: TGTGCCAGCAGTTCTTGGAGTCGAGCTGGAAACACCATATATTTT. Amino acids: CASSSWSRAGNTIYF.

This clonotype appeared many times. V usage is TRBV7-8 and J usage is TRBJ2-5; maybe TRBD2 (6 bases). CDR3 length equals 15 residues. With 1 base removed from V and 3 bases from J, the gap between germline ends came to 12 bases. Germline-derived CDR1 and CDR2 are SGHVS and FQNEAQ. In nucleotides, the CDR3 is TGTGCCAGCAGCTTAGACACCTGGGAGGAAGAGACCCAGTACTTC. Translated: CASSLDTWEEETQYF.

This clonotype has a handful of counts. J is TRBJ2-1 and V is TRBV7-2; 7 bases fit TRBD2. Germline CDR1 and CDR2: SGHTA and FQGNSA. V trimming: 5 bases; J trimming: 4 bases; junction bases outside the gene matches: 8. The CDR3 runs 15 residues. For the CDR3, the DNA is TGTGCCAGCAGCCCCCTAGCGGACCTATACAATGAGCAGTTCTTC. This translates into CASSPLADLYNEQFF.

The rearrangement uses TRBV7-6 and TRBJ2-1, with 8 nucleotides matching TRBD1. The germline V gene has CDR1 SGHVS and CDR2 FNYEAQ. Trimming removed 5 bases from V and 4 bases from J; junction bases left unmatched: 7. The CDR3 length is 15 residues. Here the CDR3 DNA reads TGTGCCAGCAGCCGTGGACAGGGTCGGTACAATGAGCAGTTCTTC. Protein product: CASSRGQGRYNEQFF.

The sample holds many counts of this clonotype. The CDR3 region has the DNA TGTGCCAGCAGCCAACTATATAGCAATCAGCCCCAGCATTTT. Translation: CASSQLYSNQPQHF. The gene calls are TRBV7-8 and TRBJ1-5; D gene uncertain. V was shortened by 5 bases and J by 0 bases, with 8 bases between the two germline ends. The CDR3 loop spans 14 amino acids. CDR1 SGHVS and CDR2 FQNEAQ come from the germline V gene.

The rearrangement uses TRBV29-1 and TRBJ2-7, with D perhaps matching TRBD1 (7 bases). The CDR3 is 15 amino acids. Germline CDR1 reads SQVTM; CDR2 reads ANQGSEA. Trimming removed 0 bases at V and 6 bases at J, with 18 bases between. CDR3 region: CSVEDYGGAGGEQYF. CDR3 nucleotide sequence: TGCAGCGTTGAAGATTACGGGGGCGCAGGGGGCGAGCAGTACTTC.

The chain uses TRBV11-2 and TRBJ2-5; TRBD2 aligns across 11 bases. The CDR3 spans 16 residues. Trimming took 5 bases from V and 5 from J; bases not matched to a gene: 10. Per the germline V gene, CDR1 is SGHAT and CDR2 is FQNNGV. The CDR3 here is CASSPETSGNLETQYF. The CDR3 nucleotides read TGTGCCAGCAGCCCGGAGACTAGCGGGAATCTGGAGACCCAGTACTTC. Full variable domain (outside the CDR3, taken from reference TRBV11-2 and TRBJ2-5): EAGVAQSPRYKIIEKRQSVAFWCNPISGHATLYWYQQILGQGPKLLIQFQNNGVVDDSQLPKDRFSAERLKGVDSTLKIQPAKLEDSAVYLCASSPETSGNLETQYFGPGTRLLVL.

The chain uses TRBV10-3 and TRBJ2-2, with a possible D match to TRBD2 (5 bases). V lost 10 bases, J lost 4 bases, and 16 bases lay in between. The CDR3 runs to 14 residues. Per germline, CDR1 ENHRY and CDR2 SYGVKD. CDR3 amino acids: CATCLEGGTGELFF. CDR3 sequence (DNA): TGTGCCACCTGCTTGGAAGGAGGCACCGGGGAGCTGTTTTTT.

The chain joins TRBV7-9 to TRBJ2-7; perhaps TRBD2 as D (5 bases). The germline CDR1 and CDR2 sequences are SEHNR and FQNEAQ (reference sequence). CDR3 length equals 12 residues. Deletions cut 5 bases from V and 7 bases from J, with 12 bases between. CDR3 nucleotide sequence: TGTGCCAGCAGCCCACCCCCGGGAGAGCAGTACTTC. Translation: CASSPPPGEQYF.

V gene TRBV4-1 combines with J gene TRBJ2-3; 11 bases align to TRBD2. The CDR3 has 18 amino acids. The V gene end was trimmed by 1 base and the J gene end by 1 base; junction bases not matched to a gene: 7. Germline values: CDR1 MGHRA, CDR2 YSYEKL. Here the CDR3 reads CASSQVSGRAVGTDTQYF. CDR3 nucleotide sequence: TGCGCCAGCAGCCAAGTTAGCGGGAGGGCCGTTGGCACAGATACGCAGTATTTT.

V is TRBV12-3 or TRBV12-4 and J is TRBJ2-3; D possibly corresponds to TRBD2 (6 bases). Trimming cost V 6 bases and J 6 bases, with 22 bases left between them. The CDR3 has 16 residues. CDR3 nucleotides: TGTGCCAGCAGAAGTCGCTCGGGGCGGGATGCGGATACGCAGTATTTT. Translating it yields CASRSRSGRDADTQYF.

The rearrangement joins TRBV20-1 to TRBJ1-5; unclear D gene. Germline lookup yields CDR1 DFQATT and CDR2 SNEGSKA (reference sequence). The CDR3 has 18 residues. Trimming took 2 bases from V and 2 from J, leaving 22 bases between them. The chain's CDR3 is CSARLLRGETLGNQPQHF. CDR3 in DNA: TGCAGTGCTAGACTACTCCGGGGAGAAACTTTGGGCAATCAGCCCCAGCATTTT.

This clonotype showed up just a few times. This chain joins TRBV6-5 and TRBJ1-5; the D is unclear. V was pared by 6 bases and J by 0 bases, with 6 bases between. Germline CDR1 and CDR2: MNHEY and SVGAGI. The CDR3 runs to 13 residues. The CDR3 nucleotides are TGTGCCAGCAGCGAATATAGCAATCAGCCCCAGCATTTT. Translation gives CASSEYSNQPQHF.

This clonotype was seen only a few times. The V and J genes are TRBV7-8 and TRBJ2-5; TRBD2 aligns across 7 bases. CDR1 and CDR2 from the germline V gene are SGHVS and FQNEAQ. Unmatched junction bases numbered 8, after V lost 5 bases and J lost 5 bases. There are 14 residues in the CDR3. The CDR3 spells CASSPHSGDETQYF. CDR3 DNA: TGTGCCAGCAGCCCCCACAGCGGGGATGAGACCCAGTACTTC.